A selection of T cell receptor beta chains follows, all from one sample in a study of cytomegalovirus exposure and HLA in healthy donors. Clones were read by immunoSEQ multiplex PCR, and TCRdb kept only the in-frame ones, dropping some. The table includes over 95,000 clones, under 90% detected once. Sequencing was performed on PBMCs. The receptor set was obtained from a woman aged 18-29 years in good health and CMV-seronegative. The CDR3 runs from the conserved cysteine through the conserved F or W. The D gene is left open where the match is weak. Where a row states a size, it is once, few, many or the class of an expanded clone; other rows omit it.

DNA: TGTGCCAGCTCGCCGCGGGGACAGACTCCCAACTATGGCTACACCTTC; CDR3: CASSPRGQTPNYGYTF; D: TRBD1; size: -; J: TRBJ1-2; V: TRBV18
DNA: TGTGCCAGCAGCGTCGGCGGGATCCGCTCCTACAATGAGCAGTTCTTC; CDR3: CASSVGGIRSYNEQFF; D: -; size: -; J: TRBJ2-1; V: TRBV9
DNA: TGTGCCAGTAGTATTAGCGGGAGCCACAATGAGCAGTTCTTC; CDR3: CASSISGSHNEQFF; D: TRBD2; size: once; J: TRBJ2-1; V: TRBV19
DNA: TGCGCCAGCAGTGGGACAGGGAAATCTGATACGCAGTATTTT; CDR3: CASSGTGKSDTQYF; D: TRBD1; size: -; J: TRBJ2-3; V: TRBV10-1
DNA: TGCGCCAGCAGCTCCATGGACAGGGGGCACGGTGAGCAGTACTTC; CDR3: CASSSMDRGHGEQYF; D: TRBD1; size: -; J: TRBJ2-7; V: TRBV5-1
DNA: TGTGCCAGCAGCTTGGGGCTGAGGGAGATGTCGAATTCACCCCTCCACTTT; CDR3: CASSLGLREMSNSPLHF; D: -; size: -; J: TRBJ1-6; V: TRBV5-8
DNA: TGCGCCAGCAGTGACCTGGACAGTTCCTACAATGAGCAGTTCTTC; CDR3: CASSDLDSSYNEQFF; D: -; size: -; J: TRBJ2-1; V: TRBV10-1
DNA: TGTGCCAGCAGCAATCCGTTCCGAGCGGGACCCCTCAATGAGCAGTTCTTC; CDR3: CASSNPFRAGPLNEQFF; D: TRBD2; size: -; J: TRBJ2-1; V: TRBV7-6
DNA: TGTGCCAGCAGCTCAGAGCGGGAGGGGGACGAGCAGTACTTC; CDR3: CASSSEREGDEQYF; D: TRBD2; size: once; J: TRBJ2-7; V: TRBV7-9
DNA: TGTGCCATCAGTGAGTGGGGACAAGGGGGAGAGACCCAGTACTTC; CDR3: CAISEWGQGGETQYF; D: -; size: -; J: TRBJ2-5; V: TRBV10-3
DNA: TGTGCCAGCAGTGACTCCGGGGAGTCTGGGGCCAACGTCCTGACTTTC; CDR3: CASSDSGESGANVLTF; D: -; size: few; J: TRBJ2-6; V: TRBV6-4
DNA: TGCGCCAGCAGCTCCCCGAGCGGGACTAGCGTTATCACAGATACGCAGTATTTT; CDR3: CASSSPSGTSVITDTQYF; D: TRBD2; size: -; J: TRBJ2-3; V: TRBV5-1
DNA: TGTGCCAGCAGCGTAGAGGGGGGGTCGGTGGATACGCAGTATTTT; CDR3: CASSVEGGSVDTQYF; D: -; size: -; J: TRBJ2-3; V: TRBV9
DNA: TGTGCCACCAGCCTAGGGCGGGGGACTGAAGCTTTCTTT; CDR3: CATSLGRGTEAFF; D: -; size: -; J: TRBJ1-1; V: TRBV15